This T cell receptor beta chain was profiled in a study of T cell repertoires in cytomegalovirus infection. The study's findings and limits: In two of eight donors, the top clonotype was HLA-C-restricted CMV-specific.

This clonotype was found a few times. Antigen: not known. Germline V gene data show CDR1 as PRHDT and CDR2 as FYEKMQ (reference sequence). CDR3 length: 12 amino acids. V was pared by 3 bases and J by 6 bases, with 8 bases between. TCRdb reanalysed the reads using MiXCR and keeps one entry per CDR3 protein. The sample lists about 460,000 distinct CDR3 sequences; around 10% were seen once. The chain links TRBV13 to TRBJ1-1; D may be TRBD1 (6 bases). This clonotype was sampled from a human donor in good health (CMV status not recorded). Some clones in this sample may be carry-over from other donors' samples. Material for sequencing was PBMCs. The CDR3 sequence: CASSFTGSEAFF. CDR3 bases: TGTGCCAGCAGCTTTACAGGGTCTGAAGCTTTCTTT. The complete variable domain, with remaining parts taken from reference TRBV13 and TRBJ1-1, reads AAGVIQSPRHLIKEKRETATLKCYPIPRHDTVYWYQQGPGQDPQFLISFYEKMQSDKGSIPDRFSAQQFSDYHSELNMSSLELGDSALYFCASSFTGSEAFFGQGTRLTVV.